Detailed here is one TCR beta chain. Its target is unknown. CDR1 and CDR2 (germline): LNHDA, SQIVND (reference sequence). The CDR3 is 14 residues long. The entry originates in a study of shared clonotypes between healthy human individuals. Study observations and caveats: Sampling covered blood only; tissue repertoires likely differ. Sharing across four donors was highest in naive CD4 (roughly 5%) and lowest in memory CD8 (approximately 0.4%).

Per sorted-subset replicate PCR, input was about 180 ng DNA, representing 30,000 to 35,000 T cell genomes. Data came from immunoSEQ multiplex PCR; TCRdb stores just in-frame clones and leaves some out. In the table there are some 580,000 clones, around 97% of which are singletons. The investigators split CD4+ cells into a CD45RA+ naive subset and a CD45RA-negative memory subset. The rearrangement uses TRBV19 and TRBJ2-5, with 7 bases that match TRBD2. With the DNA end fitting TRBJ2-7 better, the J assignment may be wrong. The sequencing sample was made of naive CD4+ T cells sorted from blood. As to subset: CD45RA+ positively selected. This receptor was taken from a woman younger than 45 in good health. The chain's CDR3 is CASSTQSSGDEQYF. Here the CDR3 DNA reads TGTGCCAGTAGCACCCAGTCTAGCGGAGACGAGCAGTACTTC.